This T cell receptor (beta chain) derives from a study of PD-1 blockade in classical Hodgkin lymphoma. V gave up 4 bases and J gave up 1 base, with 7 bases separating them. Germline V gene lookup returns CDR1 SGHTA and CDR2 FQGNSA. This CDR3 comprises 13 residues. Whole-study findings and limits: Some patients started nivolumab under 1 year after ASCT, and they were excluded. Compared with baseline, CD4+ but not CD8+ TCR diversity had risen significantly by C4D1.

As to time point: cycle 4 day 1 (C4D1), after more than five weeks of nivolumab. Relapse was seen in all patients after autologous stem cell transplantation, and brentuximab vedotin exposure was variable. Sequencing used immunoSEQ multiplex PCR; TCRdb keeps in-frame clones, though not all of them. Among tens of thousands of clones, 86% were seen once, and the ten largest hold around 7.1%. Only a few counts were recorded for this clone. Its antigen remains unknown. The origin of this receptor is a human donor with classical Hodgkin lymphoma. The chain is built from TRBV7-2 and TRBJ1-1; no reliable D call. Here the sequenced sample was peripheral blood mononuclear cells (PBMCs), taken before the fourth cycle of nivolumab. CDR3 sequence reads: CASSSRQNTEAFF. CDR3 DNA sequence: TGTGCCAGCAGCTCTCGACAGAACACTGAAGCTTTCTTT.